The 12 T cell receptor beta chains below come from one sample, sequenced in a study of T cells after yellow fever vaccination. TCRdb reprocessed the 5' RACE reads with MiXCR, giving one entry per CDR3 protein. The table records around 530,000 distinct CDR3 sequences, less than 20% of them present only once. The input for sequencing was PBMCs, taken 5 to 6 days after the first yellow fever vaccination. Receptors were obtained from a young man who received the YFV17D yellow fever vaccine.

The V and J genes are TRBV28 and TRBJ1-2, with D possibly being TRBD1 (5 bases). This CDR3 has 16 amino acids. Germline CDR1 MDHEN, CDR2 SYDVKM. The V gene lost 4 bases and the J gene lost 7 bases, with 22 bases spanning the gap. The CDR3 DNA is TGTGCCAGCAGTTCCTATATAGGGACGCCAGTGCGTGGCTACACCTTC. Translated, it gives CASSSYIGTPVRGYTF.

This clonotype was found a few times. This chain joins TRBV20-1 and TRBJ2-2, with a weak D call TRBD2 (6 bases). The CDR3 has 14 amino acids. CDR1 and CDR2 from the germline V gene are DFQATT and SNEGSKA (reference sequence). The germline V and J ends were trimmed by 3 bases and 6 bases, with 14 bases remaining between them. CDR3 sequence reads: CSARGFGGPGELFF. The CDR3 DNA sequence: TGCAGTGCTAGGGGTTTCGGGGGTCCCGGGGAGCTGTTTTTT.

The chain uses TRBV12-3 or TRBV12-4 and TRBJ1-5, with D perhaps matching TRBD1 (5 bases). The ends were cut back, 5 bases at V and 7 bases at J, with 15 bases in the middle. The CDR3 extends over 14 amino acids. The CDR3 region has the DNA TGTGCCAGCAGTGGACGTACGAAGGGGCAGCCCCAGCATTTT. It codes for CASSGRTKGQPQHF.

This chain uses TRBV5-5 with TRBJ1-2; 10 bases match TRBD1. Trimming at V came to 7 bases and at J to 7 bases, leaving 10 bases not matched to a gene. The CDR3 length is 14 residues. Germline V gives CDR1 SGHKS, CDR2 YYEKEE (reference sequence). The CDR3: CASGRDRGISGYTF. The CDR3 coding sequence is TGTGCCAGCGGCCGGGACAGGGGAATCAGTGGCTACACCTTC. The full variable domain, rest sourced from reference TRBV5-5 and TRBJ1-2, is DAGVTQSPTHLIKTRGQQVTLRCSPISGHKSVSWYQQVLGQGPQFIFQYYEKEERGRGNFPDRFSARQFPNYSSELNVNALLLGDSALYLCASGRDRGISGYTFGSGTRLTVV.

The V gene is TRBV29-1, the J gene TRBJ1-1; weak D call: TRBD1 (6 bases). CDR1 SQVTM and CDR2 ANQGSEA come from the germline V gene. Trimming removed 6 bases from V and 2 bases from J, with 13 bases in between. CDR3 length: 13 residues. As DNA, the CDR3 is TGCAGCGTGCAGGGGTTTTCAAACACTGAAGCTTTCTTT. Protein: CSVQGFSNTEAFF.

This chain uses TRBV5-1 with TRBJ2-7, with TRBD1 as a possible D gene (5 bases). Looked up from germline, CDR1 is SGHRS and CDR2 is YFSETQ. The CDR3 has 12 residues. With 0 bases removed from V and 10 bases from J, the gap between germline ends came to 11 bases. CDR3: CASSLGGHAQYF. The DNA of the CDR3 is TGCGCCAGCAGCTTGGGGGGCCACGCCCAGTACTTC.

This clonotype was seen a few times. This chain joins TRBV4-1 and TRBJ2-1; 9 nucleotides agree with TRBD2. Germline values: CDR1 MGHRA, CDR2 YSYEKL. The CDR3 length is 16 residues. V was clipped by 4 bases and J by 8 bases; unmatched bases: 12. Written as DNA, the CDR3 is TGCGCCAGCAGCCCCGGACGCGGGGGGGCTTGGTATGAGCAGTTCTTC. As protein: CASSPGRGGAWYEQFF.

CDR3 sequence reads: CANSLGLDYEQYV. The DNA of the CDR3 is TGTGCCAACAGCCTAGGACTAGACTACGAGCAGTACGTC. J is TRBJ2-7 and V is TRBV7-2; the match to TRBD2 covers 7 bases. Germline CDR1 and CDR2: SGHTA and FQGNSA. The CDR3 runs to 13 residues.

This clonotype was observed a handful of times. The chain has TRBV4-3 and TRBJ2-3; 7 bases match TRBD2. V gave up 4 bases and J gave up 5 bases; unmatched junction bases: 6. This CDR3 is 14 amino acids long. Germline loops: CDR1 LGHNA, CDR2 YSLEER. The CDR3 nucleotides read TGCGCCAGCAGCCCATCGGGAGGAGTAGATACGCAGTATTTT. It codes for CASSPSGGVDTQYF.

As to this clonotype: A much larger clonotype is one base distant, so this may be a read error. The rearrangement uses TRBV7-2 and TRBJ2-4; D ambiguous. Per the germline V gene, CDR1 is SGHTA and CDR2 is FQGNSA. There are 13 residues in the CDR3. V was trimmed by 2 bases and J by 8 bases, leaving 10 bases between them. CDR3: CTSSLSRDDIQYF. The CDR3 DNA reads TGTACCAGCAGCTTATCAAGGGATGACATTCAGTACTTC.

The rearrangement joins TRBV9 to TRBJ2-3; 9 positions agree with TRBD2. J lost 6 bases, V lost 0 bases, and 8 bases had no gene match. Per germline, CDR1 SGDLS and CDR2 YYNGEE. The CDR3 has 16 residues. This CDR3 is CASSVGISGGGDTQYF. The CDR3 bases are TGTGCCAGCAGCGTAGGCATTAGCGGGGGCGGCGATACGCAGTATTTT.

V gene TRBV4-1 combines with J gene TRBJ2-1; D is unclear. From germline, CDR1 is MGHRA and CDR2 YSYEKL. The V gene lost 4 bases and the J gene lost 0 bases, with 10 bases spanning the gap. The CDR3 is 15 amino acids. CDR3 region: CASSLRADSYNEQFF. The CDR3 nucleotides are TGCGCCAGCAGCCTTCGGGCCGACTCCTACAATGAGCAGTTCTTC.